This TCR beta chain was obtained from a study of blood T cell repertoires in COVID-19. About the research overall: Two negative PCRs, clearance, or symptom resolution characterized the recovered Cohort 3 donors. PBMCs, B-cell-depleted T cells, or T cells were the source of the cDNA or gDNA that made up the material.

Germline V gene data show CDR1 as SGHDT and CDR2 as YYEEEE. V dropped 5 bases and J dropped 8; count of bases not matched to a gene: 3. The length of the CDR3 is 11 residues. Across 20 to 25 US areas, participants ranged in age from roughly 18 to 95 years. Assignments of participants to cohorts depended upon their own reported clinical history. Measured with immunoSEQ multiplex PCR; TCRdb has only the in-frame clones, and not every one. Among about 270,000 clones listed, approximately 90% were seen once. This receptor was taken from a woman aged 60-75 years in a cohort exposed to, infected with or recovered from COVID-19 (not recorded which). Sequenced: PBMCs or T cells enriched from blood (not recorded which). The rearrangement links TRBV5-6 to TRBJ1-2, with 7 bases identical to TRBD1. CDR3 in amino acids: CASSRDSGYTF. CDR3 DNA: TGTGCCAGCAGTCGGGACAGCGGCTACACCTTC.